These T cell receptor beta chains were read from a single sample in a study of CD8 T cells in ankylosing spondylitis. TCRdb reprocessed the 5' RACE reads with MiXCR, giving one entry per CDR3 protein. Of 200,000 to 250,000 distinct CDR3 sequences in the sample, about 18% were seen once. Sequencing used blood, either unsorted or a sorted T cell fraction (not recorded which). The receptors come from a male donor with ankylosing spondylitis. The CDR3 runs from the conserved cysteine through the conserved F or W. The order of the fields is clone size, D gene, CDR3 length, J gene, V gene, CDR3 protein, CDR3 DNA. A D gene is named only where the DNA matches it firmly. A clone size is listed for some rows: how often the clone was seen (once, few, many), or a class if it is expanded.

many | TRBD1 | 15 | TRBJ2-1 | TRBV12-3/TRBV12-4 | CASSDRDRDYNEQFF | TGTGCCAGCAGTGATCGGGACAGGGATTACAATGAGCAGTTCTTC
- | - | 15 | TRBJ2-3 | TRBV9 | CASSGGVLSTDTQYF | TGTGCCAGCAGCGGAGGGGTCCTAAGCACAGATACGCAGTATTTT
many | - | 15 | TRBJ2-5 | TRBV3-1 | CASSPERTTQETQYF | TGTGCCAGCAGCCCAGAGAGGACAACACAAGAGACCCAGTACTTC
- | - | 13 | TRBJ2-1 | TRBV27 | CASSPQGNNEQFF | TGTGCCAGCAGTCCACAGGGAAACAATGAGCAGTTCTTC
- | - | 15 | TRBJ1-2 | TRBV29-1 | CSVDSEGGIPGGYTF | TGCAGCGTTGATTCGGAGGGGGGAATTCCGGGTGGCTACACCTTC
- | - | 12 | TRBJ2-1 | TRBV12-3/TRBV12-4 | CASSPWWDEQFF | TGTGCCAGCTCCCCCTGGTGGGACGAGCAGTTCTTC
- | - | 13 | TRBJ1-1 | TRBV4-1 | CASSQDMAAEAFF | TGCGCCAGCAGCCAAGATATGGCAGCTGAAGCTTTCTTT
few | - | 13 | TRBJ2-2 | TRBV3-1 | CASSQVLGWELFF | TGTGCCAGCAGCCAAGTGCTGGGTTGGGAGCTGTTTTTT
- | TRBD2 | 16 | TRBJ2-1 | TRBV4-1 | CASSPPWASGGDEQFF | TGCGCCAGCAGCCCCCCATGGGCTAGCGGGGGAGATGAGCAGTTCTTC
- | - | 16 | TRBJ2-1 | TRBV7-9 | CASSLEERMAYNEQFF | TGTGCCAGCAGCTTAGAGGAGCGGATGGCCTACAATGAGCAGTTCTTC
- | - | 15 | TRBJ1-1 | TRBV4-2 | CASSQESLASTEAFF | TGTGCCAGCAGCCAAGAAAGTCTGGCAAGCACTGAAGCTTTCTTT
few | TRBD1 | 14 | TRBJ2-5 | TRBV29-1 | CSADGQGESLTQYF | TGCAGCGCCGACGGACAGGGGGAGTCCTTGACCCAGTACTTC
many | TRBD1 | 15 | TRBJ2-7 | TRBV4-3 | CASSQDRQGAYEQYF | TGCGCCAGCAGCCAAGATCGACAGGGCGCCTACGAGCAGTACTTC
- | - | 14 | TRBJ2-7 | TRBV3-1 | CASSQVDKLYEQYF | TGTGCCAGCAGCCAAGTCGACAAACTCTACGAGCAGTACTTC
few | - | 15 | TRBJ2-1 | TRBV20-1 | CSASVTGRDYNEQFF | TGCAGTGCTTCCGTTACAGGGAGAGACTACAATGAGCAGTTCTTC
few | - | 15 | TRBJ2-1 | TRBV27 | CASGEPTSAYNEQFF | TGTGCCAGCGGGGAACCGACTAGTGCCTACAATGAGCAGTTCTTC
- | TRBD2 | 17 | TRBJ2-7 | TRBV12-3/TRBV12-4 | CASSTLQGGRPWYEQYF | TGTGCCAGCAGCACCCTCCAGGGCGGGAGGCCCTGGTACGAGCAGTACTTC
- | - | 14 | TRBJ1-1 | TRBV27 | CASSLVGVDTEAFF | TGTGCCAGCAGTTTGGTAGGGGTTGACACTGAAGCTTTCTTT
- | TRBD1 | 13 | TRBJ1-2 | TRBV28 | CASSFVGTEGYTF | TGTGCCAGCAGTTTTGTGGGGACAGAGGGCTACACCTTC
few | TRBD2 | 14 | TRBJ2-3 | TRBV20-1 | CSVGAGVVTDTQYF | TGCAGTGTGGGAGCGGGAGTCGTAACAGATACGCAGTATTTT
- | TRBD1 | 15 | TRBJ2-7 | TRBV4-3 | CASSQDRDRAYEQYF | TGCGCCAGCAGCCAAGATCGGGACAGGGCCTACGAGCAGTACTTC
few | TRBD1 | 15 | TRBJ2-1 | TRBV27 | CASSSGTGDYNEQFF | TGTGCCAGCAGTTCCGGGACAGGGGACTACAATGAGCAGTTCTTC
- | - | 13 | TRBJ2-7 | TRBV20-1 | CSASPHSDYEQYF | TGCAGTGCTAGCCCCCATTCAGACTACGAGCAGTACTTC
few | TRBD1 | 16 | TRBJ1-4 | TRBV12-5 | CASGLGTEGADEKLFF | TGTGCTAGTGGTTTGGGTACGGAGGGGGCTGATGAAAAACTGTTTTTT
few | TRBD1 | 14 | TRBJ1-5 | TRBV2 | CASRDGQGSQPQHF | TGTGCCAGCAGGGACGGACAGGGTAGTCAGCCCCAGCATTTT
- | - | 12 | TRBJ2-7 | TRBV6-5 | CASSYEGDEQYF | TGTGCCAGCAGTTACGAGGGGGACGAGCAGTACTTC
few | TRBD1 | 16 | TRBJ1-1 | TRBV5-6 | CASSLGTGGWSTEAFF | TGTGCCAGCAGCTTGGGGACAGGGGGCTGGAGCACTGAAGCTTTCTTT
- | TRBD1 | 14 | TRBJ1-1 | TRBV3-1 | CASSPTGWGTEAFF | TGTGCCAGCAGCCCGACAGGGTGGGGAACTGAAGCTTTCTTT
- | TRBD1 | 14 | TRBJ1-2 | TRBV3-1 | CASSQAGGQNGYTF | TGTGCCAGCAGCCAAGCAGGGGGCCAGAATGGCTACACCTTC
- | - | 16 | TRBJ1-3 | TRBV28 | CASSLHLAGGRNTIYF | TGTGCCAGCAGTTTGCATCTCGCGGGCGGGAGAAACACCATATATTTT
- | - | 15 | TRBJ2-1 | TRBV6-5 | CASSYSAFGDNEQFF | TGTGCCAGCAGTTATTCTGCGTTTGGGGACAATGAGCAGTTCTTC